These T cell receptor beta chains were read from a single sample in a study of Ad26.COV2.S vaccination and SARS-CoV-2 variants. Method: immunoSEQ multiplex PCR; TCRdb's copy keeps in-frame clones and lacks some. Here the sample spans about 350,000 clones, around nine tenths being singletons. The source was peripheral blood, collected in a trial of Ad26.COV2.S vaccine versus placebo. These receptors all stem from a person between 18 and 65 years old who received the Ad26.COV2.S COVID-19 vaccine or a placebo. Both conserved end residues are part of each CDR3. Clone size is stated in some rows and not others, as once, few, many or a class when expanded.

clone size,J gene,V gene,CDR3 protein
.,TRBJ1-3,TRBV25-1,CASSVLGQGNTIYF
.,TRBJ1-4,TRBV6-1,CASSEMDRGSSKLFF
.,TRBJ1-6,TRBV2,CASRTGTDLHF
.,TRBJ2-3,TRBV2,CASSASSGTTDTQYF
.,TRBJ2-1,TRBV10-3,CAIKGQGEYNEQFF
.,TRBJ2-7,TRBV5-4,CASSRRDRSSYEQYF
.,TRBJ2-2,TRBV9,CASSAGTANTGELFF
.,TRBJ1-5,TRBV2,CASSLQGYENNQPQHF
.,TRBJ1-6,TRBV25-1,CASSESAAYNSPLHF
.,TRBJ1-5,TRBV2,CASSKRSFTNQPQHF
.,TRBJ1-1,TRBV9,CASTPGGPTNTEAFF
few,TRBJ1-1,TRBV6-2/TRBV6-3,CASSYEGTLEWNEAFF
few,TRBJ2-6,TRBV5-1,CASRPSSGANVLTF
.,TRBJ1-1,TRBV5-1,CASSPGQPTIVAFF
few,TRBJ2-7,TRBV18,CASSPSTGSSYEQYF
.,TRBJ2-7,TRBV19,CASSPGRGSYEQYF
.,TRBJ1-6,TRBV5-6,CASSLDSYGNSPLHF
.,TRBJ1-4,TRBV4-2,CASSQVTGNNEKLFF
.,TRBJ1-1,TRBV27,CASSLLMGGMNTEAFF
.,TRBJ2-7,TRBV2,CASSEARLAGDEQYF
.,TRBJ1-2,TRBV7-2,CASSLGGAKGYTF
few,TRBJ1-4,TRBV27,CASAPPTGAGIMELFF
.,TRBJ2-2,TRBV5-1,CASSLGTNSNTGELFF
.,TRBJ2-7,TRBV28,CASTDLAGVEQYF
.,TRBJ2-5,TRBV4-2,CASSQDLLAIGEGETQYF
.,TRBJ2-1,TRBV7-2,CASSTRGRNEQFF
.,TRBJ1-2,TRBV5-5,CASSLDSRDRGGYGYTF
once,TRBJ2-3,TRBV29-1,CSVEDPSASTDTQYF
.,TRBJ2-4,TRBV16,CASNDRDPSKNIQYF
once,TRBJ2-3,TRBV19,CAISSGLIADTQYF
few,TRBJ2-7,TRBV30,CAWGTGASYEQYF
once,TRBJ2-3,TRBV11-2,CASSLWGAADTQYF